Each of the 30 T cell receptor beta chains below was sequenced from the same sample in a study of CD8 T cells in Susac syndrome. It was with random hexamers that roughly 0.45 to 1 ug RNA was reverse transcribed. A single record per CDR3 protein comes from TCRdb applying MiXCR to the immunoSEQ multiplex PCR reads. This table has roughly 200,000 distinct CDR3 sequences, 85% to 95% appearing once. Specimen: CD4+ T cells from PBMCs. The receptors come from a human donor in good health.

This clonotype was counted once. The J gene is TRBJ2-5, the V gene TRBV24-1, with D tentatively TRBD2 (5 bases). V lost 7 bases, J lost 8 bases, and 13 bases lay in between. Per germline, CDR1 KGHDR and CDR2 SFDVKD. This CDR3 has 12 residues. The chain's CDR3 is CATSEGLSTQYF. In DNA, the CDR3 is TGTGCCACCAGCGAGGGCCTCTCTACCCAGTACTTC.

V and J are TRBV5-1 and TRBJ2-3; D is unresolved. The germline V and J ends were trimmed by 7 bases and 3 bases, with 15 bases remaining between them. The CDR3 is made up of 14 amino acids. In germline, CDR1 is SGHRS, CDR2 YFSETQ. CDR3 sequence reads: CASGIQDKTDTQYF. CDR3 bases: TGCGCCAGCGGAATTCAGGATAAGACAGATACGCAGTATTTT. Based on the CDR3 plus reference TRBV5-1 and TRBJ2-3, the full variable domain is KAGVTQTPRYLIKTRGQQVTLSCSPISGHRSVSWYQQTPGQGLQFLFEYFSETQRNKGNFPGRFSGRQFSNSRSEMNVSTLELGDSALYLCASGIQDKTDTQYFGPGTRLTVL.

The genes are TRBV7-3 and TRBJ2-3; tentative D call: TRBD1 (6 bases). V dropped 2 bases and J dropped 4 bases, with 16 bases sitting between them. The germline CDR1 and CDR2 sequences are SGHTA and FQGTGA. CDR3 length: 16 amino acids. CDR3: CASSLRVPGTSDTQYF. CDR3 nucleotide sequence: TGTGCCAGCAGCTTACGGGTCCCGGGGACATCAGATACGCAGTATTTT.

A single count supports this clonotype. V and J are TRBV27 and TRBJ1-4; possible D gene TRBD1, 5 bases. The CDR3 extends over 14 amino acids. V gave up 5 bases and J gave up 3 bases, with 10 bases separating them. CDR1 is MNHEY and CDR2 is SMNVEV in the germline V gene (reference sequence). In DNA form, the CDR3 reads TGTGCCAGCAGTCATCGACAGTCTAATGAAAAACTGTTTTTT. It specifies CASSHRQSNEKLFF. Complete variable domain (other parts from reference TRBV27 and TRBJ1-4): EAQVTQNPRYLITVTGKKLTVTCSQNMNHEYMSWYRQDPGLGLRQIYYSMNVEVTDKGDVPEGYKVSRKEKRNFPLILESPSPNQTSLYFCASSHRQSNEKLFFGSGTQLSVL.

The chain recombines TRBV2 with TRBJ2-5, with 10 bases identical to TRBD1. The germline CDR1 and CDR2 sequences are SNHLY and FYNNEI. The CDR3 contains 13 residues. V lost 6 bases and J lost 4; bases outside the gene matches: 2. CDR3 protein: CASRRTGGETQYF. The DNA for the CDR3 is TGTGCCAGCAGACGGACAGGGGGAGAGACCCAGTACTTC.

The V gene is TRBV20-1, the J gene TRBJ1-2; D is perhaps TRBD1 (6 bases). The ends were cut back, 6 bases at V and 3 bases at J, with 17 bases in the middle. Germline CDR1 reads DFQATT; CDR2 reads SNEGSKA (reference sequence). The CDR3 totals 14 residues. CDR3 loop: CSAPRAAGDYGYTF. The CDR3 nucleotides are TGCAGTGCCCCCCGGGCAGCAGGGGACTATGGCTACACCTTC.

The chain couples TRBV29-1 to TRBJ2-1; the D gene could be TRBD1 or TRBD2 (5 bases each). Looked up from germline, CDR1 is SQVTM and CDR2 is ANQGSEA. The germline V and J ends were trimmed by 8 bases and 0 bases, with 17 bases remaining between them. CDR3 length equals 15 residues. The CDR3 sequence is CSLQEAESSYNEQFF. The CDR3 nucleotides read TGCAGCTTACAGGAGGCGGAAAGCTCCTACAATGAGCAGTTCTTC.

The V gene is TRBV7-2, the J gene TRBJ1-1; D remains ambiguous. The CDR3 spans 13 residues. The germline CDR1 and CDR2 sequences are SGHTA and FQGNSA. Trimming removed 1 base at V and 5 bases at J, with 8 bases between. The chain's CDR3 is CASSLVGSTEAFF. The CDR3 DNA sequence: TGTGCCAGCAGCTTAGTTGGGTCAACTGAAGCTTTCTTT.

The rearrangement uses TRBV3-1 and TRBJ1-4, with D hard to call. This CDR3 region has 13 residues. Germline V gene sequence: CDR1 LGHDT, CDR2 YNNKEL (reference sequence). The V gene lost 2 bases and the J gene lost 5 bases, with 6 bases spanning the gap. The CDR3 loop reads CASSQIANEKLFF. In DNA, the CDR3 is TGTGCCAGCAGCCAAATCGCAAATGAAAAACTGTTTTTT.

In DNA, the CDR3 is TGCAGCGTTCCACGGGCGTTTCTAACAGGATTTCTGGAGACCCAGTACTTC. Translation gives CSVPRAFLTGFLETQYF. V is TRBV29-1 and J is TRBJ2-5, with D possibly TRBD1 on 5 matching bases. V was cut by 5 bases and J by 5 bases, with 27 bases left in between. CDR1 is SQVTM, CDR2 ANQGSEA, per germline. The CDR3 is 17 residues long.

This clonotype was found once. This sequence joins TRBV20-1 and TRBJ1-4, with 7 bases lining up with TRBD1. The CDR3 is 13 amino acids. V lost 3 bases and J lost 8; bases outside the gene matches: 6. CDR1 and CDR2 from the germline V gene are DFQATT and SNEGSKA (reference sequence). The CDR3 loop is CSASEGAREKLFF. The DNA of the CDR3 is TGCAGTGCTAGTGAGGGGGCCCGGGAAAAACTGTTTTTT.

The genes are TRBV5-6 and TRBJ2-6; 8 bases map to TRBD1. J was trimmed by 4 bases and V by 4 bases; bases with no gene match: 7. CDR1 is SGHDT and CDR2 is YYEEEE in the germline V gene. The CDR3 is 16 amino acids. Here the CDR3 DNA reads TGTGCCAGCAGCCCGGACAGGGCGGCCGGGGCCAACGTCCTGACTTTC. This sequence encodes CASSPDRAAGANVLTF.

This clonotype has a single count. The chain employs TRBV5-6 and TRBJ1-2, with 9 bases fitting TRBD1. The V gene end was trimmed by 3 bases and the J gene end by 10 bases; junction bases not matched to a gene: 7. Germline assignment: CDR1 SGHDT and CDR2 YYEEEE. This CDR3 region has 13 residues. This CDR3 is CASSWTGEDHYTF. For the CDR3, the DNA is TGTGCCAGCAGCTGGACAGGGGAAGATCACTACACCTTC.

The V gene is TRBV29-1, the J gene TRBJ2-1; TRBD1 might be the D (5 bases). Trimming shortened V by 1 base and J by 5 bases, and 15 bases separated the two germline ends. This CDR3 spans 15 amino acids. Germline V gives CDR1 SQVTM, CDR2 ANQGSEA. CDR3 nucleotide sequence: TGCAGCGTTGAAGTGGAGACAGCCGGCAACAATGAGCAGTTCTTC. This codes for CSVEVETAGNNEQFF.

CDR3 residues: CASTLQGNYGYTF. CDR3 DNA sequence: TGTGCCAGCACCCTACAGGGTAACTATGGCTACACCTTC. The gene calls are TRBV28 and TRBJ1-2; TRBD1 might be the D (6 bases). This CDR3 is 13 amino acids long. V lost 7 bases, J lost 1 base, and 10 bases lay in between. Germline V gives CDR1 MDHEN, CDR2 SYDVKM.

This rearrangement joins TRBV11-1 to TRBJ2-3; possibly TRBD2 for D (6 bases). The germline CDR1 and CDR2 sequences are SGHAT and FQDESV (reference sequence). Trimming left V 5 bases short and J 3 bases short, with 15 bases between. The CDR3 has 15 amino acids. The CDR3 loop is CASSGAGLRTDTQYF. DNA for the CDR3: TGTGCCAGCAGCGGCGCGGGGTTAAGGACAGATACGCAGTATTTT.

V is TRBV2 and J is TRBJ2-3; TRBD2 matches at 7 bases. The germline V gene encodes CDR1 SNHLY and CDR2 FYNNEI. Trimming removed 5 bases from V and 4 bases from J; junction bases left unmatched: 6. The CDR3 length is 14 residues. The CDR3 loop is CASSPTSVPDTQYF. The CDR3 bases are TGTGCCAGCAGTCCCACTAGCGTACCAGATACGCAGTATTTT.

The chain has TRBV6-2 or TRBV6-3 and TRBJ1-1; 7 positions match TRBD1. The CDR3 totals 17 residues. Germline-derived CDR1 and CDR2 are MNHEY and SVGEGT. Trimming cost V 2 bases and J 0 bases; bases outside gene matches: 9. This CDR3 is CASSYPRGQPVNTEAFF. The CDR3 coding sequence is TGTGCCAGCAGTTACCCTCGGGGACAGCCCGTGAACACTGAAGCTTTCTTT.

The V call is TRBV20-1, the J call TRBJ2-5; a possible D gene is TRBD2 (6 bases). The CDR3 loop spans 14 amino acids. V shed 5 bases and J shed 4 bases, with 17 bases lying between them. Per the germline V gene, CDR1 is DFQATT and CDR2 is SNEGSKA (reference sequence). The CDR3 region is CSAGIPGLVETQYF. CDR3 sequence (DNA): TGCAGTGCTGGAATACCGGGACTGGTAGAGACCCAGTACTTC.

The V gene is TRBV19, the J gene TRBJ2-7, with D hard to call. There are 13 residues in the CDR3. Trimming cost V 4 bases and J 3 bases, with 10 bases left between them. CDR1 is LNHDA, CDR2 SQIVND, per germline (reference sequence). CDR3 in DNA: TGTGCCAGTAGTAAACATGCCAACTACGAGCAGTACTTC. Translation gives CASSKHANYEQYF.

The chain has TRBV5-1 and TRBJ2-5; 7 positions agree with TRBD1. Trimming cost V 2 bases and J 7 bases; bases outside gene matches: 5. The CDR3 is made up of 13 amino acids. Germline values: CDR1 SGHRS, CDR2 YFSETQ. The CDR3 coding sequence is TGCGCCAGCAGCTTCACAGGGGCAGGGACCCAGTACTTC. This sequence encodes CASSFTGAGTQYF. Complete variable domain (other parts from reference TRBV5-1 and TRBJ2-5): KAGVTQTPRYLIKTRGQQVTLSCSPISGHRSVSWYQQTPGQGLQFLFEYFSETQRNKGNFPGRFSGRQFSNSRSEMNVSTLELGDSALYLCASSFTGAGTQYFGPGTRLLVL.

The rearrangement joins TRBV3-1 to TRBJ1-2, with 7 bases identical to TRBD1. The CDR3 is 14 residues long. V shed 4 bases, J shed 7 bases, and the junction held 9 bases outside the gene matches. Germline lookup yields CDR1 LGHDT and CDR2 YNNKEL (reference sequence). This chain's CDR3 is CASSPLSGGPGYTF. The CDR3 region has the DNA TGTGCCAGCAGCCCCCTCTCAGGGGGTCCTGGCTACACCTTC.

The V gene is TRBV29-1, the J gene TRBJ1-2; D gene ambiguous. Germline V gene sequence: CDR1 SQVTM, CDR2 ANQGSEA. This CDR3 comprises 10 residues. The V end lost 3 bases, the J end lost 8 bases, and 7 bases lay between the germline ends. The CDR3 sequence is CSVETGGYTF. The DNA for the CDR3 is TGCAGCGTTGAGACGGGCGGCTACACCTTC.

This clonotype was detected a few times. The chain employs TRBV5-4 and TRBJ2-1; 15 positions agree with TRBD2. Germline-derived CDR1 and CDR2 are SGHNT and YYREEE (reference sequence). The J segment lost 0 bases and the V segment lost 3 bases, leaving 1 base of the junction unmatched. This CDR3 comprises 17 residues. In DNA form, the CDR3 reads TGTGCCAGCAGCTCGGGACTAGCGGGAGGCTCCTACAATGAGCAGTTCTTC. Residues: CASSSGLAGGSYNEQFF.

The chain carries TRBV2 and TRBJ2-1; D is uncertain. The V end was cut by 8 bases, the J end by 7 bases, with 21 bases between. Germline-derived CDR1 and CDR2 are SNHLY and FYNNEI. CDR3 length: 15 residues. The CDR3: CASARMAIQSNEQFF. The CDR3 DNA is TGTGCCAGCGCGAGGATGGCAATCCAGTCTAATGAGCAGTTCTTC.

The rearrangement joins TRBV3-1 to TRBJ2-3; perhaps TRBD2 as D (6 bases). Germline V gene lookup returns CDR1 LGHDT and CDR2 YNNKEL (reference sequence). The V end was cut by 4 bases, the J end by 3 bases, with 14 bases between. This CDR3 comprises 15 residues. The CDR3: CASSPVGGGTDTQYF. CDR3 DNA: TGTGCCAGCAGCCCGGTGGGGGGAGGAACAGATACGCAGTATTTT.

This chain connects TRBV20-1 to TRBJ2-1; D is uncertain. Germline CDR1 is DFQATT and CDR2 is SNEGSKA (reference sequence). Trimming left V 5 bases short and J 6 bases short, with 17 bases between. The CDR3 sequence is 14 residues long. The CDR3 nucleotides read TGCAGTGCTGAGAGCTCTCTGGCCCCCAATGAGCAGTTCTTC. Residues: CSAESSLAPNEQFF.

The chain links TRBV3-1 to TRBJ1-3, with unresolved D. The V gene's germline CDR1 is LGHDT and CDR2 YNNKEL (reference sequence). This CDR3 region has 18 residues. Deletions cut 5 bases from V and 0 bases from J, with 20 bases between. CDR3 protein: CASSWTGGGGFSGNTIYF. The DNA of the CDR3 is TGTGCCAGCAGCTGGACGGGAGGTGGTGGCTTCTCTGGAAACACCATATATTTT.

The gene calls are TRBV29-1 and TRBJ1-1; D may be TRBD1 (6 bases). With 2 bases removed from V and 5 bases from J, the gap between germline ends came to 12 bases. CDR3 size: 13 residues. CDR1 SQVTM and CDR2 ANQGSEA come from the germline V gene. The CDR3 nucleotides read TGCAGCGTTGAACAGGGGATGGGAACTGAAGCTTTCTTT. Translation gives CSVEQGMGTEAFF.

This clonotype was found once. The V call is TRBV6-6, the J call TRBJ1-2; D gene unclear. V was shortened by 5 bases and J by 4 bases, with 8 bases between the two germline ends. Per germline, CDR1 MNHNY and CDR2 SVGAGI (reference sequence). The CDR3 consists of 12 residues. This chain's CDR3 is CASSRETYGYTF. As DNA, the CDR3 is TGTGCCAGCAGTCGGGAGACCTATGGCTACACCTTC.